The table lists the clone carrying this T cell receptor beta chain with a few counts. Antigen unknown. These data come from a study of identical twins. The V and J ends lost 3 bases and 3 bases, in that order; junction bases with no gene match: 4. The CDR3 covers 14 residues. TCRdb used MiXCR to reprocess the 5' RACE reads, holding one entry per CDR3 protein. Of hundreds of thousands of distinct CDR3 sequences in the sample, about 12% were seen once. Notes on the study in general: Compared with models, monozygotic twins showed more out-of-frame TCR alpha sharing.

A further study also used this sample, focusing on yellow fever vaccine responses in identical twins.

This TCR was sampled from a young woman in good health. Sequencing was carried out using PBMCs. The chain links TRBV12-3 or TRBV12-4 to TRBJ2-7, with 8 bases that match TRBD2. In DNA form, the CDR3 reads TGTGCCAGCAGTTTTAGCGGGGCGATCTACGAGCAGTACGTC. Protein product: CASSFSGAIYEQYV.